The 23 T cell receptor beta chains presented below share a single source sample, sequenced in a study of response to subunit inactivated influenza vaccine. TCRdb called the RT-PCR reads again in MiXCR, with one record for every CDR3 protein. The sample has a few hundred thousand distinct CDR3 sequences, 13% to 15% seen once. This sample comprised PBMCs from blood, obtained 11 to 12 days after vaccination. The receptors originated from a man aged 45-65 years who received an inactivated influenza vaccine.

The V and J genes are TRBV5-6 and TRBJ2-7, with D unresolved. CDR1 is SGHDT and CDR2 is YYEEEE in the germline V gene. The CDR3 runs 16 residues. V was pared by 2 bases and J by 6 bases, with 21 bases between. The CDR3 sequence: CASSFIYGKRAGEQYF. The CDR3, as DNA: TGTGCCAGCAGCTTTATATATGGCAAAAGGGCTGGCGAGCAGTACTTC.

V gene TRBV20-1 combines with J gene TRBJ2-7; maybe TRBD1 (5 bases). Trimming pared 2 bases from V and 2 bases from J, leaving 13 bases between. From germline, CDR1 is DFQATT and CDR2 SNEGSKA (reference sequence). The CDR3 has 14 residues. The CDR3, as DNA: TGCAGTGCTAGATTAGCAGGGCCGGCCTACGAGCAGTACTTC. It codes for CSARLAGPAYEQYF.

This clonotype turned up a few times. This rearrangement joins TRBV5-1 to TRBJ2-5; no clear D. Germline-derived CDR1 and CDR2 are SGHRS and YFSETQ. The CDR3 totals 15 residues. The V end lost 0 bases, the J end lost 0 bases, and 9 bases lay between the germline ends. The CDR3 nucleotides are TGCGCCAGCAGCTTGGAATTGTCTAACCAAGAGACCCAGTACTTC. Its protein product is CASSLELSNQETQYF.

This clonotype was seen only a few times. The chain carries TRBV20-1 and TRBJ2-5, with TRBD1 identical over 8 bases. Germline assignment: CDR1 DFQATT and CDR2 SNEGSKA (reference sequence). J lost 5 bases, V lost 4 bases, and 9 bases had no gene match. The CDR3 contains 14 residues. DNA of the CDR3: TGCAGTGCTATGAGGGCAGGGGGCCGGGAGACCCAGTACTTC. Its translation is CSAMRAGGRETQYF.

This clonotype has a handful of counts. V and J are TRBV11-1 and TRBJ1-1; 12 bases fit TRBD1. Unmatched junction bases numbered 12, after V lost 5 bases and J lost 2 bases. CDR3 length: 18 residues. CDR1 and CDR2 from the germline V gene are SGHAT and FQDESV (reference sequence). The CDR3 region is CASSISGQGALRNTEAFF. The CDR3 coding sequence is TGTGCCAGCAGCATTTCGGGACAGGGGGCGCTTAGAAACACTGAAGCTTTCTTT.

V and J are TRBV19 and TRBJ1-1; no definite D call. The germline V and J ends were trimmed by 4 bases and 2 bases, with 11 bases remaining between them. Germline V lookup: CDR1 LNHDA, CDR2 SQIVND (reference sequence). The CDR3 is 14 amino acids. This CDR3 is CASSTVPSNTEAFF. The CDR3 region has the DNA TGTGCCAGTAGTACCGTCCCCTCAAACACTGAAGCTTTCTTT.

This clonotype has only a few counts. The chain has TRBV27 and TRBJ2-5; TRBD1 aligns across 9 bases. Germline CDR1 is MNHEY and CDR2 is SMNVEV (reference sequence). This CDR3 is built from 15 residues. Unmatched junction bases numbered 3, after V lost 0 bases and J lost 4 bases. The CDR3 here is CASSLSRTGVETQYF. The DNA for the CDR3 is TGTGCCAGCAGTTTATCCAGGACAGGGGTAGAGACCCAGTACTTC.

The rearrangement links TRBV6-1 to TRBJ2-3, with D perhaps matching TRBD1 (6 bases). This CDR3 region has 13 residues. V was shortened by 3 bases and J by 4 bases, with 8 bases between the two germline ends. Germline V gene lookup returns CDR1 MNHNS and CDR2 SASEGT. This CDR3 reads CASSDRQADTQYF. As DNA, the CDR3 is TGTGCCAGCAGTGACAGACAGGCAGATACGCAGTATTTT.

The chain combines TRBV5-1 with TRBJ2-1, with unresolved D. The V end was cut by 0 bases, the J end by 5 bases, with 12 bases between. The CDR3 is 15 amino acids. The germline CDR1 and CDR2 sequences are SGHRS and YFSETQ. CDR3 bases: TGCGCCAGCAGCTTGGGGGTCTTGGGCCACAATGAGCAGTTCTTC. The encoded protein is CASSLGVLGHNEQFF.

This clonotype was detected once. A read error may produce the germline difference seen at one junction end. CDR3: CARSLDADIDTQYF. CDR3 bases: TGTGCCAGAAGTTTGGATGCGGATATAGATACGCAGTATTTT. The V call is TRBV28, the J call TRBJ2-3, with D hard to call. The CDR3 length is 14 residues. Germline-derived CDR1 and CDR2 are MDHEN and SYDVKM.

This clonotype was counted a few times. The chain uses TRBV29-1 and TRBJ2-7, with D possibly being TRBD1 or TRBD2 (7 bases each). CDR3 length equals 17 residues. Germline V lookup: CDR1 SQVTM, CDR2 ANQGSEA. With 4 bases removed from V and 2 bases from J, the gap between germline ends came to 24 bases. DNA of the CDR3: TGCAGCGTTGGACGGGGGACAGTGGGAGGGCGCCCCTACGAGCAGTACTTC. Its protein product is CSVGRGTVGGRPYEQYF.

This clonotype has more than one count but fewer than ten. V is TRBV19 and J is TRBJ2-7; D gene unclear. V dropped 5 bases and J dropped 4 bases, with 9 bases sitting between them. The CDR3 runs to 12 residues. Germline V gives CDR1 LNHDA, CDR2 SQIVND (reference sequence). The CDR3 loop reads CASSDTIYEQYF. As DNA, the CDR3 is TGTGCCAGTAGTGATACGATATACGAGCAGTACTTC.

V gene TRBV7-8 combines with J gene TRBJ2-5, with 11 bases fitting TRBD2. The CDR3 has 17 amino acids. Germline CDR1 and CDR2: SGHVS and FQNEAQ. Unmatched junction bases numbered 10, after V lost 5 bases and J lost 2 bases. The CDR3 here is CASSNSGGAAPQETQYF. CDR3 nucleotide sequence: TGTGCCAGCAGCAATAGCGGGGGGGCCGCCCCACAAGAGACCCAGTACTTC.

The chain combines TRBV30 with TRBJ1-2; D call uncertain. V was trimmed by 0 bases and J by 4 bases, leaving 12 bases between them. The CDR3 loop spans 14 amino acids. Germline-derived CDR1 and CDR2 are GTSNPN and SVGIG (reference sequence). This chain's CDR3 is CAWSVPRSRYGYTF. The CDR3 coding sequence is TGTGCCTGGAGTGTACCGAGGAGCCGCTATGGCTACACCTTC.

Ten or more counts support this clonotype. The chain employs TRBV27 and TRBJ2-7, with D tentatively TRBD1 or TRBD2 (5 bases each). Germline CDR1 is MNHEY and CDR2 is SMNVEV (reference sequence). V shed 5 bases and J shed 1 base, with 6 bases lying between them. This CDR3 is 12 amino acids long. The CDR3 loop is CASSGGSYEQYF. CDR3 DNA: TGTGCCAGCAGTGGGGGATCCTACGAGCAGTACTTC.

The rearrangement links TRBV4-1 to TRBJ2-6, with TRBD1 matching over 9 bases. The CDR3 extends over 19 amino acids. With V trimmed by 2 bases and J by 2 bases, 10 bases remained unmatched. Germline CDR1 and CDR2: MGHRA and YSYEKL. The CDR3 DNA reads as TGCGCCAGCAGCCAATCACAGGGGGCTCTTTTTCCTGGGGCCAACGTCCTGACTTTC. Protein product: CASSQSQGALFPGANVLTF.

This clonotype has only a few counts. The V gene is TRBV20-1, the J gene TRBJ1-4, with TRBD1 as a possible D gene (5 bases). Germline V gene lookup returns CDR1 DFQATT and CDR2 SNEGSKA (reference sequence). CDR3 length equals 15 residues. Trimming cost V 6 bases and J 5 bases, with 19 bases left between them. CDR3 protein: CSASTRDLLNEKLFF. CDR3 in DNA: TGCAGTGCCTCGACAAGGGACCTATTGAATGAAAAACTGTTTTTT.

The V and J genes are TRBV20-1 and TRBJ2-5; D may be TRBD1 (5 bases). In germline, CDR1 is DFQATT, CDR2 SNEGSKA (reference sequence). V lost 5 bases and J 4 bases, leaving 14 bases between the germline ends. The CDR3 totals 13 residues. The CDR3 region is CSAFPQGLETQYF. In nucleotides, the CDR3 is TGCAGTGCTTTCCCTCAGGGATTAGAGACCCAGTACTTC.

The genes are TRBV3-1 and TRBJ1-1; D is unresolved. V lost 5 bases and J 1 base, leaving 8 bases between the germline ends. The CDR3 loop spans 13 amino acids. The germline CDR1 and CDR2 sequences are LGHDT and YNNKEL (reference sequence). The CDR3 sequence is CASSGQRNTEAFF. CDR3 DNA: TGTGCCAGCAGCGGGCAACGGAACACTGAAGCTTTCTTT.

V and J are TRBV27 and TRBJ2-3, with a weak D call TRBD2 (5 bases). The CDR3 is made up of 13 amino acids. Trimming took off 8 bases at V and 5 bases at J, with 14 bases between the two ends. CDR1 is MNHEY and CDR2 is SMNVEV in the germline V gene (reference sequence). The CDR3 region has the DNA TGTGCCAGCGCCCGGGGTGGGCTAGATACGCAGTATTTT. Protein: CASARGGLDTQYF.

The chain carries TRBV6-2 or TRBV6-3 and TRBJ1-4; D is uncertain. The V and J ends lost 6 bases and 8 bases respectively, with 16 bases between them. Germline values: CDR1 MNHEY, CDR2 SVGEGT. This CDR3 has 14 residues. Here the CDR3 reads CASRGYMIAEKLFF. DNA for the CDR3: TGTGCCAGCAGGGGCTACATGATCGCGGAAAAACTGTTTTTT.

The V call is TRBV5-1, the J call TRBJ2-1, with a weak D call TRBD1 (6 bases). This CDR3 has 12 amino acids. Trimming took off 4 bases at V and 8 bases at J, with 10 bases between the two ends. Germline V lookup: CDR1 SGHRS, CDR2 YFSETQ. CDR3 sequence: CASSHRVHEQFF. The CDR3 DNA reads as TGCGCCAGCAGCCACAGGGTCCATGAGCAGTTCTTC.

This clonotype was found a few times. This chain uses TRBV18 with TRBJ1-2; D gene uncertain. The CDR3 is 14 amino acids. Per the germline V gene, CDR1 is KGHSH and CDR2 is LQKENI. The V gene lost 0 bases and the J gene lost 4 bases, with 9 bases spanning the gap. The CDR3 here is CASSPPSITYGYTF. CDR3 bases: TGTGCCAGCTCACCACCGTCCATTACCTATGGCTACACCTTC.